This T cell receptor (beta chain) was captured in a study of shared clonotypes between healthy human individuals (dated by TCRdb to about 2020). Describing the broader study: The cohort included a few men and a couple of women between 18 and 49 years of age. Per donor, three plates each were used for CD4 naive and CD4 memory, two for CD8 naive, and one for CD8 memory. To estimate repertoire size and how much clonotypes are shared between individuals, the study performed deep sequencing of blood TCR repertoires from roughly five healthy adults. Libraries were prepared and TCR repertoires were sequenced by different laboratories using diverse techniques, in order to increase sequencing depth and limit assay-specific biases. Leukapheresis yielded between about 0.8 and 8.9 billion PBMCs per donor.

The donors were healthy, HIV-negative adults with no recently reported acute infections or vaccinations. Every donor was a Caucasian adult residing in Nashville, Tennessee, USA. CD4+ T cells were enriched by magnetic negative selection, after which naive cells were positively selected on CD45RA and the negative fraction was taken as the memory subset. Blood was obtained by leukapheresis, after which PBMCs were separated by Ficoll-Histopaque density gradient centrifugation and cryopreserved in liquid nitrogen vapor phase. Purity and quantity of every magnetically sorted T cell population were checked by analytical flow cytometry. Genomic DNA was isolated from each sorted fraction and quantified by UV absorbance on a Nanodrop 2000c. Using the deep immunoSEQ assay, TCR CDR3 regions were amplified from genomic DNA by multiplex PCR. Genomic DNA extracted from each cell subset was distributed evenly over all wells of several immunoSEQ 96-well plates, and each plate served as one replicate. Each replicate PCR for sorted subsets received 200 ng genomic DNA, equal to tens of thousands of T cell genomes. The purified libraries were quantified using a Qubit 3.0 fluorometer, sized with a Bioanalyzer 2100, and then quantified again using the KAPA Library Quantification kit. A separate single-read 150-cycle Illumina NextSeq 550 flow cell was used to sequence each immunoSEQ 96-well plate. The study's own analysis went as follows. The immunoSEQ output contained only junctional sequences without quality scores, so filtering could not match that applied to full-length reads. To assign V/J genes and CDR3, sequences were annotated using PyIR, a Python wrapper for IgBLAST v1.9, with IMGT germline references. Reads were filtered out if the reads had weak V/J assignments (E-value above 1e-6), no CDR3, stop codons, out-of-frame junctions, or ambiguous translated residues. A V3J clonotype was defined by an identical inferred V gene, J gene, and CDR3 amino acid sequence. Percentage overlap between repertoires was computed as shared unique clonotypes divided by the size of the smaller repertoire. Three approaches were used to assess repertoire richness: RTK rarefaction, the Chao1 estimator, and Recon v2.1 estimates of unobserved clonotypes. OLGA was used to compute generation probabilities for all TCRbeta clonotypes that the gDNA method yielded from several donors. Here the immuneACCESS table is served through TCRdb, limited to in-frame sequences with V and J called. Missing clones are a known gap in these copies; in checked studies unresolved V genes cover under half, and the rest lacks a known reason. V and J calls and clone size are copied from that table; D and trimming were computed from the DNA. In all, the sample holds under 2.5 million clones, and 85% to 95% of those were seen once. More than 0.35% of the sample is held by the ten biggest clonotypes.

This clone has a handful of counts. Which antigen it targets is not known. No much larger clone exists at a distance of one base, and base qualities are not known. CDR1 and CDR2 are read off the germline V gene as ENHRY and SYGVKD. Taken from cysteine to phenylalanine, the CDR3 has 16 residues. Only CDR3 DNA is held: 48 bases, read in frame from base 1. Trimming leaves V shorter by 6 bases and J shorter by 2 bases, with the junction holding 5 bases beyond the gene matches. Paper-wide results and their limitations: Even with the large sequencing depth, rarefaction of the sorted-subset datasets indicated that sequencing was incomplete. Compared with non-shared clonotypes, the clonotypes found in all four sorted-subset donors had higher generation probabilities. Pairwise subsampling led to the expectation that sequencing depth would affect the degree of clonotype sharing among donors. The genetic and exposure-history diversity represented was limited by the small number of donors. Naive subsets generally had larger estimated clonotype richness than memory subsets. Sampling was restricted to blood, and TCR repertoires in tissue are likely to differ from TCR repertoires in blood. Across four donors, 5% to 6% of naive CD4, 3% to 3.5% of naive CD8, 2% to 2.5% of memory CD4, and 0.4% to 0.45% of memory CD8 clonotypes were shared.

The TCR originated in a man younger than 35 in good health. Some clones in this sample may be carry-over from other donors' samples. Specimen: naive CD4+ T cells from PBMCs. The intended sense of this specimen's cell subset or site label: CD45RA+ positively selected. Recombination linked TRBV10-3 to TRBJ1-5; 12 of the junction bases match TRBD1. The CDR3 region reads CAISMGQGAGNQPQHF. The base sequence is TGTGCCATCAGCATGGGACAGGGGGCAGGCAATCAGCCCCAGCATTTT.